A selection of T cell receptor beta chains follows, all from one sample in a study of blood T cell repertoires in COVID-19. Assay used: immunoSEQ multiplex PCR; TCRdb lists only in-frame clones, some missing. The sample contains roughly 49,000 clones, about four fifths of which appear only once. Sequenced input: peripheral blood. The source of these receptors is a man aged 45-60 years with acute or convalescent COVID-19. Both conserved end residues are part of each CDR3. The D gene is left open where the match is weak. A row's size may be missing; if present it is once, few, many or a size class.

abundance | d_gene | j_gene | v_gene | CDR3nt | CDR3aa
few | - | TRBJ1-5 | TRBV2 | TGTGCCAGCAAAGGAAACAGCAAACATCAGCCCCAGCATTTT | CASKGNSKHQPQHF
- | TRBD1 | TRBJ2-5 | TRBV20-1 | TGCAGTGCTAGTTACCAGGGGGATCTAGAGACCCAGTACTTC | CSASYQGDLETQYF
- | TRBD1 | TRBJ2-2 | TRBV2 | TGTGCCAGCAGTATGGGGACAGAACTTTTTGGCGGGGAGCTGTTTTTT | CASSMGTELFGGELFF
- | TRBD1 | TRBJ2-3 | TRBV6-5 | TGTGCCACCCGGGACAGGGGTTCAGATACGCAGTATTTT | CATRDRGSDTQYF
- | - | TRBJ1-5 | TRBV6-5 | TGTGCCAGCAGAGCAGGGGGCAATCAGCCCCAGCATTTT | CASRAGGNQPQHF
- | - | TRBJ1-5 | TRBV9 | TGTGCCAGCAGCGGACAGAGGCGATATCAGCCCCAGCATTTT | CASSGQRRYQPQHF
- | TRBD2 | TRBJ2-2 | TRBV6-1 | TGTGCCAGCAGTGAAAGGTCCCTAGCGGTTTCCGGGGAGCTGTTTTTT | CASSERSLAVSGELFF
- | TRBD1 | TRBJ2-5 | TRBV5-4 | TGTGCCAGCAGCTTGAAGGGGGCTTGGGGGACCCAGTACTTC | CASSLKGAWGTQYF
- | - | TRBJ1-1 | TRBV13 | TGTGCCAGCAGCCCAGGATGGAACTTGAACACTGAAGCTTTCTTT | CASSPGWNLNTEAFF
- | - | TRBJ2-3 | TRBV9 | TGTGCCAGCAGCGTAGCGTCAGGTAGAGATACGCAGTATTTT | CASSVASGRDTQYF
- | TRBD2 | TRBJ2-2 | TRBV11-3 | TGTGCCAGCAGCCGAGCGGGGGGGCAAGGCACCGGGGAGCTGTTTTTT | CASSRAGGQGTGELFF
- | TRBD1 | TRBJ2-5 | TRBV5-6 | TGTGCCAGCAGAAATGCATGGGCAGGGGGCTTGGAGACCCAGTACTTC | CASRNAWAGGLETQYF
- | - | TRBJ1-5 | TRBV6-5 | TGTGCCTCCTTGTCGGGGAGCAATCAGCCCCAGCATTTT | CASLSGSNQPQHF
- | - | TRBJ2-5 | TRBV24-1 | TGTGCCACCAGTGGGGAGGACACTCAAGAGACCCAGTACTTC | CATSGEDTQETQYF
- | - | TRBJ2-3 | TRBV7-6 | TGTGCCAGCAGCCCTAGACTGGGGGCGACAGATACGCAGTATTTT | CASSPRLGATDTQYF
- | TRBD1 | TRBJ1-2 | TRBV29-1 | TGCAGCGCGGGACAGGGCGACTATGGCTACACCTTC | CSAGQGDYGYTF
- | TRBD1 | TRBJ2-5 | TRBV28 | TGTGCCAGCAGCCGACAGGGGGCTGGGGAGACCCAGTACTTC | CASSRQGAGETQYF